The T cell receptor beta chain under discussion was sequenced for a study of T cell responses to AZD1222 COVID-19 vaccine. TCRdb keeps only in-frame clones here, not all; method: immunoSEQ multiplex PCR. The data hold over 100,000 clones, with roughly 90% observed a single time. The germline V gene encodes CDR1 KGHDR and CDR2 SFDVKD. The CDR3 totals 15 residues. V was clipped by 4 bases and J by 4 bases; unmatched bases: 4. The sequence was collected from an adult in good health. The sequencing here drew on peripheral blood, taken on day 0 of AZD1222 vaccination. The chain links TRBV24-1 to TRBJ2-5; 11 bases line up with TRBD2. CDR3 loop: CATSDPGTSGETQYF. The CDR3 nucleotides read TGTGCCACCAGTGACCCTGGGACTAGCGGAGAGACCCAGTACTTC.